The table lists the clone carrying this T cell receptor (beta chain) with a few counts. The antigen is unknown. The data originate from a study of early T cells in non-severe SARS-CoV-2 infection. Points from the study as a whole: Anti-spike CD8 specificities were favored by VDJdb matching, whose results missed private and CD4 specificities.

The CDR3 contains 16 residues. Germline V CDR1 and CDR2: SNHLY, FYNNEI. Molecules of cDNA were individually given unique molecular identifiers that were attached to them. TCRdb reanalysed the 5' RACE reads using MiXCR and keeps one entry per CDR3 protein. The sample has tens of thousands of distinct CDR3 sequences, roughly 13% seen once. Sample: whole blood. The chain is built from TRBV2 and TRBJ2-2; maybe TRBD1 (6 bases). The receptor was derived from an adult who was a healthcare worker with PCR-confirmed SARS-CoV-2 infection or an uninfected control (not recorded which). DNA of the CDR3: TGTTGCCAGCTCCCGGACAGTACCGGCGGGACCGGGGAGCTGTTTTTT. This translates into CCQLPDSTGGTGELFF. The full variable domain, with the rest looked up from reference TRBV2 and TRBJ2-2, is EPEVTQTPSHQVTQMGQEVILRCVPISNHLYFYWYRQILGQKVEFLVSFYNNEISEKSEIFDDQFSVERPDGSNFTLKIRSTKLEDSAMYFCCQLPDSTGGTGELFFGEGSRLTVL.